This record concerns one T cell receptor (beta chain) sequence. The antigen is undetermined. The sample comes from a study of T cell responses to AZD1222 COVID-19 vaccine. Notes on the study in general: Females outnumbered males among donors, who were mostly white British; clonal diversity was possibly underestimated. Vaccination with two AZD1222 doses was followed by a rise in Spike-specific TCR breadth and depth. Just a handful of AZD1222 recipients tested seropositive at baseline.

V was trimmed by 9 bases and J by 4 bases, leaving 16 bases between them. The CDR3 consists of 14 residues. Germline CDR1 and CDR2: MNHEY and SVGAGI. Sequencing was performed with immunoSEQ multiplex PCR; in TCRdb, only in-frame clones are kept and a portion is missing. Altogether about 130,000 clones are present, roughly 85% being singletons, with the ten largest covering roughly 1.7%. V is TRBV6-5 and J is TRBJ1-5; a weak D match, TRBD1 (5 bases). Sequencing was performed on peripheral blood, taken on day 0 of AZD1222 vaccination. This TCR was recovered from an adult in good health. In DNA, the CDR3 is TGTGCCAGGAAGGTGGGGGGAGGTAATCAGCCCCAGCATTTT. This sequence encodes CARKVGGGNQPQHF.